This is a list of T cell receptor beta chains from one sample in a study of cytomegalovirus exposure and HLA in healthy donors. The method was immunoSEQ multiplex PCR; TCRdb's version includes in-frame clones alone and lacks a portion of them. The sample shows almost 85,000 clones, around 80% of them seen only once. The material sequenced was PBMCs. These receptors originate from a male donor in good health and CMV-seropositive. CDR3s include the opening cysteine and the closing phenylalanine or tryptophan. A D gene is named only where the DNA matches it firmly. Size is stated for part of the rows, as once, few or many counts, or as a class when the clone is expanded.

v_call	j_call	clone_size	d_call	cdr3_nt	cdr3_aa
TRBV5-4	TRBJ1-4	.	.	TGTGCCAGCAGTCCGACAGTCAATACCAATGAAAAACTGTTTTTT	CASSPTVNTNEKLFF
TRBV28	TRBJ2-1	few	TRBD2	TGTGCCAGCAGTGGGGGGACTACCAATGAGCAGTTCTTC	CASSGGTTNEQFF
TRBV11-3	TRBJ2-1	.	TRBD2	TGTGCCAGCAGCCGTAGCGGGAGGGGCAATGAGCAGTTCTTC	CASSRSGRGNEQFF
TRBV10-3	TRBJ2-6	.	.	TGTGCCATCAAGGATGTGGGAGTACGAGGGACTGGTGACAACGTCCTGAATTTC	CAIKDVGVRGTGDNVLNF
TRBV9	TRBJ1-3	.	.	TGTGCCAGCACCGGGGGACCGGGAAACACCATATATTTT	CASTGGPGNTIYF
TRBV25-1	TRBJ1-5	.	.	TGTGCCAGCTTTCTTAAGCCCCAGCATTTT	CASFLKPQHF
TRBV25-1	TRBJ2-2	.	TRBD1	TGTGCCAGCAGGACAGGGGGCAACGGGGAGCTGTTTTTT	CASRTGGNGELFF
TRBV6-1	TRBJ2-1	.	.	TGTGCCGTGGAGGGGGCAGAATACAATGAGCAGTTCTTC	CAVEGAEYNEQFF
TRBV11-3	TRBJ2-1	.	TRBD2	TGTGCCAGCAGCTTAGATCTGGGGTTCGGACTAGCGGGAGAGAATGAGCAGTTCTTC	CASSLDLGFGLAGENEQFF
TRBV7-9	TRBJ1-2	.	TRBD1	TGTGCCAGCAGCCGAATTTACCGGGACAGCCTCTACACCTTC	CASSRIYRDSLYTF
TRBV9	TRBJ2-2	.	.	TGTGCCAGCAGCGGGGTTGGAGGCCCCCTGGGCACCGGGGAGCTGTTTTTT	CASSGVGGPLGTGELFF
TRBV30	TRBJ1-5	.	.	TGTGCCTGGAGTGAAGCTCGGAATCAGCCCCAGCATTTT	CAWSEARNQPQHF
TRBV13	TRBJ1-1	.	.	TGTGCCAGCAGCAGTGGACAGACTGAAGCTTTCTTT	CASSSGQTEAFF